These 23 T cell receptor beta chains came from one sample sequenced in a study of patients and donors after allogeneic stem cell transplantation. TCRdb re-analysed the RT-PCR reads in MiXCR, keeping a single row per CDR3 protein. The table has about 24,000 distinct CDR3 sequences, about 28% seen once. Sequenced: blood, either unsorted or a sorted T cell fraction (not recorded which). These receptor sequences come from a human donor who was either an allogeneic HSCT recipient or a stem cell or donor lymphocyte infusion donor (not recorded which). It is not recorded whose cells these are; they may come from a transplant donor.

This clonotype turned up a few times. This chain connects TRBV3-1 to TRBJ2-4; D possibly uses TRBD1 or TRBD2 (5 bases each). Per the germline V gene, CDR1 is LGHDT and CDR2 is YNNKEL (reference sequence). Trimming shortened V by 0 bases and J by 7 bases, and 13 bases separated the two germline ends. The CDR3 totals 15 residues. The CDR3 protein is CASSQDSRGDNIQYF. The CDR3 DNA reads TGTGCCAGCAGCCAAGACTCCCGTGGGGACAACATTCAGTACTTC.

This clonotype was detected a few times. The chain employs TRBV4-3 and TRBJ2-7, with D tentatively TRBD1 (6 bases). CDR1 is LGHNA and CDR2 is YSLEER in the germline V gene. The germline V and J ends were trimmed by 1 base and 3 bases, with 13 bases remaining between them. This CDR3 contains 15 residues. Written as DNA, the CDR3 is TGCGCCAGCAGCCAAGCGACCAGGGGCCGCTACGAGCAGTACTTC. Protein product: CASSQATRGRYEQYF.

The chain uses TRBV5-8 and TRBJ1-6; D unclear. In germline, CDR1 is SGHTS, CDR2 YDEGEE. The CDR3 sequence is 14 residues long. V was shortened by 0 bases and J by 7 bases, with 8 bases between the two germline ends. In DNA, the CDR3 is TGTGCCAGCAGCTTGGGAGTGCGGAATTCACCCCTCCACTTT. This gives the protein CASSLGVRNSPLHF.

The chain recombines TRBV30 with TRBJ1-6; 9 nucleotides match TRBD1. Per the germline V gene, CDR1 is GTSNPN and CDR2 is SVGIG (reference sequence). Germline trimming cut 0 bases from V and 7 bases from J; bases unmatched to any gene: 1. The CDR3 has 14 residues. CDR3 sequence (DNA): TGTGCCTGGAGTGTAGGACAGGGGAATTCACCCCTCCACTTT. This sequence encodes CAWSVGQGNSPLHF.

This sequence joins TRBV20-1 and TRBJ1-6; D gene uncertain. The CDR3 is made up of 12 amino acids. Trimming stripped 3 bases from V and 10 bases from J, with 10 bases between. Per the germline V gene, CDR1 is DFQATT and CDR2 is SNEGSKA (reference sequence). CDR3 DNA sequence: TGCAGTGCTAGCGAACCTGGCTCACCCCTCCACTTT. Amino acid sequence: CSASEPGSPLHF.

In this sample, this clonotype turned up a few times. The chain uses TRBV5-1 and TRBJ1-2, with D possibly TRBD1 on 6 matching bases. CDR1 is SGHRS and CDR2 is YFSETQ in the germline V gene. Trimming left V 5 bases short and J 4 bases short, with 12 bases between. This CDR3 is built from 13 residues. The CDR3 reads CASRLGQLYGYTF. The DNA of the CDR3 is TGCGCCAGCAGACTCGGACAGCTCTATGGCTACACCTTC.

The J gene is TRBJ2-3, the V gene TRBV29-1, with TRBD2 matching over 10 bases. Germline-derived CDR1 and CDR2 are SQVTM and ANQGSEA. Losses at the gene ends were 7 bases for V and 2 bases for J; bases not matched to a gene: 3. The CDR3 sequence is 13 residues long. CDR3 nucleotides: TGCAGCGCCCTAGCGGGGGACACAGATACGCAGTATTTT. Translated: CSALAGDTDTQYF.

This clonotype ranks as medium-sized. The V gene is TRBV5-5, the J gene TRBJ1-5; a possible D gene is TRBD1 (6 bases). The CDR3 consists of 13 residues. Per germline, CDR1 SGHKS and CDR2 YYEKEE (reference sequence). V was pared by 4 bases and J by 5 bases, with 10 bases between. The CDR3 DNA reads as TGTGCCAGCAGCCCCCACAGGGATCAGCCCCAGCATTTT. Protein sequence: CASSPHRDQPQHF.

This clonotype was counted many times. The chain has TRBV5-1 and TRBJ1-1, with D tentatively TRBD1 (5 bases). V lost 1 base, J lost 7 bases, and 11 bases lay in between. CDR1 SGHRS and CDR2 YFSETQ come from the germline V gene. This CDR3 comprises 13 residues. The CDR3 region has the DNA TGCGCCAGCAGCTTGAGCGGACACCTTGAAGCTTTCTTT. Amino acid sequence: CASSLSGHLEAFF.

This clonotype was observed many times. CDR3 in DNA: TGCGCCAGCAGCTCTCTAGCGGTGCCTTCCTACAATGAGCAGTTCTTC. It codes for CASSSLAVPSYNEQFF. The chain has TRBV5-1 and TRBJ2-1, with 7 bases aligning to TRBD2. CDR1 and CDR2 from the germline V gene are SGHRS and YFSETQ. There are 16 residues in the CDR3. V dropped 3 bases and J dropped 1; count of bases not matched to a gene: 7. The full variable domain, rest sourced from reference TRBV5-1 and TRBJ2-1, is KAGVTQTPRYLIKTRGQQVTLSCSPISGHRSVSWYQQTPGQGLQFLFEYFSETQRNKGNFPGRFSGRQFSNSRSEMNVSTLELGDSALYLCASSSLAVPSYNEQFFGPGTRLTVL.

Concerning this clonotype: Germline and junction disagree at one end, which may indicate a read error. The gene calls are TRBV27 and TRBJ2-6; D ambiguous. CDR1 and CDR2 from the germline V gene are MNHEY and SMNVEV (reference sequence). This CDR3 contains 15 residues. CDR3 coding DNA: TGTGCCAGCTGTTTAGATGGCTCTGGGGCCAACGTCCTGACTTTC. It codes for CASCLDGSGANVLTF.

This clonotype showed up just a few times. The rearrangement links TRBV5-1 to TRBJ1-1, with no clear D. The CDR3 has 13 amino acids. Germline CDR1 and CDR2: SGHRS and YFSETQ. V was trimmed by 0 bases and J by 5 bases, leaving 8 bases between them. The CDR3 spells CASSLEPGTEAFF. The CDR3 nucleotides are TGCGCCAGCAGCTTGGAGCCGGGGACTGAAGCTTTCTTT.

The chain uses TRBV20-1 and TRBJ1-5; 8 bases align to TRBD1. From germline, CDR1 is DFQATT and CDR2 SNEGSKA (reference sequence). The CDR3 runs 15 residues. Trimming at V came to 3 bases and at J to 2 bases, leaving 6 bases not matched to a gene. The CDR3 here is CSASQGAVGNQPQHF. As DNA, the CDR3 is TGCAGTGCTAGTCAGGGGGCGGTAGGCAATCAGCCCCAGCATTTT.

V gene TRBV6-2 or TRBV6-3 combines with J gene TRBJ1-5; D unclear. This CDR3 is built from 15 residues. Germline-derived CDR1 and CDR2 are MNHEY and SVGEGT. V was shortened by 2 bases and J by 3 bases, with 11 bases between the two germline ends. In DNA, the CDR3 is TGTGCCAGCAGTTACAGGGCTGGGAACAATCAGCCCCAGCATTTT. As protein: CASSYRAGNNQPQHF.

Only a few counts were recorded for this clonotype. The rearrangement links TRBV7-9 to TRBJ2-7; possible D gene TRBD1, 6 bases. CDR3 length equals 13 residues. Germline assignment: CDR1 SEHNR and CDR2 FQNEAQ (reference sequence). V was shortened by 4 bases and J by 10 bases, with 17 bases between the two germline ends. The CDR3 region has the DNA TGTGCCAGCAGCTCATTGGGACACAGTGCACAGTACGTC. Its translation is CASSSLGHSAQYV.

V and J are TRBV7-2 and TRBJ1-5, with D hard to call. CDR3 size: 15 residues. Germline V gives CDR1 SGHTA, CDR2 FQGNSA. V was shortened by 0 bases and J by 0 bases, with 6 bases between the two germline ends. The CDR3 protein is CASSLASVSNQPQHF. DNA of the CDR3: TGTGCCAGCAGCTTAGCGTCCGTTAGCAATCAGCCCCAGCATTTT.

V is TRBV12-3 or TRBV12-4 and J is TRBJ1-2, with D perhaps matching TRBD1 (6 bases). The length of the CDR3 is 15 residues. V dropped 5 bases and J dropped 2 bases, with 15 bases sitting between them. The CDR3 region is CASSNGTGLNYGYTF. The CDR3 nucleotides are TGTGCCAGCAGTAACGGCACAGGGTTAAACTATGGCTACACCTTC.

This clonotype occurred many times. The chain is built from TRBV27 and TRBJ1-1; no definite D call. The CDR3 loop spans 12 amino acids. Germline V gene data show CDR1 as MNHEY and CDR2 as SMNVEV (reference sequence). Trimming removed 2 bases from V and 7 bases from J, with 8 bases in between. The chain's CDR3 is CASSLGGLEAFF. The CDR3 region has the DNA TGTGCCAGCAGTTTAGGCGGCCTTGAAGCTTTCTTT.

The genes are TRBV5-8 and TRBJ2-7; TRBD1 matches 9 bases. This CDR3 is built from 15 residues. V shed 3 bases and J 0 bases; nucleotides not matched to a gene: 4. Germline V gene sequence: CDR1 SGHTS, CDR2 YDEGEE. CDR3 protein: CASSSTGGCSYEQYV. The CDR3 DNA follows: TGTGCCAGCAGCTCAACAGGGGGCTGCTCCTACGAGCAGTACGTC.

This clonotype showed up just a few times. V gene TRBV10-3 combines with J gene TRBJ1-2; possible D gene TRBD1, 5 bases. V was cut by 6 bases and J by 4 bases, with 12 bases left in between. The CDR3 has 13 residues. Germline CDR1 ENHRY, CDR2 SYGVKD. CDR3 loop: CAIRPDSFYGYTF. In DNA form, the CDR3 reads TGTGCCATCAGACCCGACAGCTTCTATGGCTACACCTTC.

This chain links TRBV4-1 with TRBJ1-4; a weak D match, TRBD1 (6 bases). Trimming cost V 4 bases and J 8 bases, with 14 bases left between them. The CDR3 has 14 residues. Per the germline V gene, CDR1 is MGHRA and CDR2 is YSYEKL. CDR3 residues: CASSRQDLYEKLFF. The CDR3 coding sequence is TGCGCCAGCAGCCGACAGGACCTCTACGAAAAACTGTTTTTT.

Remarks on this clonotype: One end of the junction does not line up with germline, which may come from a read error. V usage is TRBV5-1 and J usage is TRBJ1-1; tentative D call: TRBD1 (6 bases). This CDR3 contains 16 residues. Looked up from germline, CDR1 is SGHRS and CDR2 is YFSETQ. The CDR3: CPSSSPDGGRDTEAFF. The CDR3, as DNA: TGCCCCAGCAGCTCTCCGGATGGGGGGCGGGACACTGAAGCTTTCTTT. Drawing the rest from reference TRBV5-1 and TRBJ1-1, the complete variable domain is KAGVTQTPRYLIKTRGQQVTLSCSPISGHRSVSWYQQTPGQGLQFLFEYFSETQRNKGNFPGRFSGRQFSNSRSEMNVSTLELGDSALYLCPSSSPDGGRDTEAFFGQGTRLTVV.

The chain couples TRBV25-1 to TRBJ1-1, with 8 bases fitting TRBD1. Germline CDR1 MGHDK, CDR2 SYGVNS. This CDR3 spans 15 amino acids. V gave up 3 bases and J gave up 5 bases; unmatched junction bases: 8. The CDR3 loop is CASSDPGQAGTEAFF. The CDR3 DNA reads as TGTGCCAGCAGTGACCCGGGACAGGCAGGGACTGAAGCTTTCTTT.